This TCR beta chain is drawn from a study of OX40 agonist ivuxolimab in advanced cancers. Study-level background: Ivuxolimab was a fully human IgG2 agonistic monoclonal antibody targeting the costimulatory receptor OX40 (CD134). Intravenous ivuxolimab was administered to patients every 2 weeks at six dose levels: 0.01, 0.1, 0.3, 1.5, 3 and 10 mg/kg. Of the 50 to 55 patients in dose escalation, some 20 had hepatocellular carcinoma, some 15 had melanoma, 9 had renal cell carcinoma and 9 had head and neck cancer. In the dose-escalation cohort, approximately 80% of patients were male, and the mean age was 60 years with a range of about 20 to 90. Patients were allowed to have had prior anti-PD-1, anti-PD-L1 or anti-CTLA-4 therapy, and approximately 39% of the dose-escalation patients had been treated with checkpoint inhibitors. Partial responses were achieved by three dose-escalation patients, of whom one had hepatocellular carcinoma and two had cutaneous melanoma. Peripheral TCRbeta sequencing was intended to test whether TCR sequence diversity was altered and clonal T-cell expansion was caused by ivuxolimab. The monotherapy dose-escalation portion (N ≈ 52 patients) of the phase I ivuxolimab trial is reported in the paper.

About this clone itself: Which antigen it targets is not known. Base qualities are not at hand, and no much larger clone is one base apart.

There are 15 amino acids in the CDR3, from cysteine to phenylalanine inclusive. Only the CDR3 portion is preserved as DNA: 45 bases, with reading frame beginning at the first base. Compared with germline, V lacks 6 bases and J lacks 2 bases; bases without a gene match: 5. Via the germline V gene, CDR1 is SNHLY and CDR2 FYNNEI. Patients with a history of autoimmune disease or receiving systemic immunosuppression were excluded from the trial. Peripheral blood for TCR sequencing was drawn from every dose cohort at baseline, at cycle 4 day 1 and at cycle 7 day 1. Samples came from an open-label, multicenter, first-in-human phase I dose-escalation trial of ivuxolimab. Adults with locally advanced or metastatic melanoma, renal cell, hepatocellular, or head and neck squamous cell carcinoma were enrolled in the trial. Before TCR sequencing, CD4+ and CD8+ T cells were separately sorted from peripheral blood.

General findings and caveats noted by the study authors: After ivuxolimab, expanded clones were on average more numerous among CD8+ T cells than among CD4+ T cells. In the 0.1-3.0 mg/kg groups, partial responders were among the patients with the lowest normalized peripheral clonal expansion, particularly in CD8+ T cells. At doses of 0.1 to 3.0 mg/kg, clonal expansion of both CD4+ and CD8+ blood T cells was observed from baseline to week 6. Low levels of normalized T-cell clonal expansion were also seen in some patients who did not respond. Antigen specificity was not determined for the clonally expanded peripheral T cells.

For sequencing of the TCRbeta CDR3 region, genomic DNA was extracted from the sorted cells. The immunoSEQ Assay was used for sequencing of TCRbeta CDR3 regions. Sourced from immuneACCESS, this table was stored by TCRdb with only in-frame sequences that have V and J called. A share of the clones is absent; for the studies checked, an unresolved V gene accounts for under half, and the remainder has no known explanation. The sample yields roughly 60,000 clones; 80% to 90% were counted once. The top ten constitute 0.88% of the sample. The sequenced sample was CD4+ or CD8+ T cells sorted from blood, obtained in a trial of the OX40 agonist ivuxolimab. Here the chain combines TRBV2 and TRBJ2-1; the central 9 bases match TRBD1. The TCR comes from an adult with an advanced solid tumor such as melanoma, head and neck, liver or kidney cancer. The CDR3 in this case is CASRGTGYPYNEQFF. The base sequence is TGTGCCAGCAGGGGGACAGGGTACCCCTACAATGAGCAGTTCTTC.